This T cell receptor beta chain stems from a study of blood T cell repertoires in COVID-19. The V and J ends lost 1 base and 0 bases, in that order; junction bases with no gene match: 8. CDR1 is MDHEN and CDR2 is SYDVKM in the germline V gene. This CDR3 has 19 residues. Per the original methods: Researchers report that nucleated cell counts were estimated from reference gene primer amplification. Using immunoSEQ multiplex PCR, the repertoire was profiled, and TCRdb retains in-frame clones only, with some absent. That table gives V, J and clone size, and the DNA gave D and trimming. The sample yields 150,000 to 200,000 clones, about four fifths seen once.

The chain couples TRBV28 to TRBJ2-3, with 12 bases identical to TRBD2. The sequencing input was peripheral blood. The clonotype comes from a human donor with acute or convalescent COVID-19. The donor label of this sample is uncertain. CDR3 in amino acids: CASSLSQRGTSGSTDTQYF. The CDR3, as DNA: TGTGCCAGCAGTTTATCCCAGCGGGGGACTAGCGGGAGCACAGATACGCAGTATTTT.